This T cell receptor (beta chain) emerged from a study of OX40 agonist ivuxolimab in advanced cancers. Study information: Three patients got partial responses; one had hepatocellular carcinoma and two had cutaneous melanoma.

The data were produced by immunoSEQ multiplex PCR, yet TCRdb's version contains in-frame clones alone and is incomplete. Here the sample spans 45,000 to 65,000 clones, about 89% being singletons. The CDR3 covers 14 residues. Trimming removed 2 bases from V and 1 base from J, with 7 bases in between. CDR1 and CDR2 from the germline V gene are SGHRS and YFSETQ. This clonotype originated in an adult with an advanced solid tumor such as melanoma, head and neck, liver or kidney cancer. Sample: CD4+ or CD8+ T cells sorted from blood, taken in a trial of the OX40 agonist ivuxolimab. The chain joins TRBV5-1 to TRBJ2-1; the D gene is possibly TRBD2 (6 bases). The CDR3 DNA follows: TGCGCCAGCAGCTTCGGGGGATCCTACAATGAGCAGTTCTTC. It specifies CASSFGGSYNEQFF.